These T cell receptor beta chains were read from a single sample in a study of cytomegalovirus exposure and HLA in healthy donors. The data were produced by immunoSEQ multiplex PCR, yet TCRdb's version contains in-frame clones alone and is incomplete. Among under 200,000 clones listed, approximately 84% were seen once. The sample consisted of PBMCs. These receptors all come from a woman aged 45 to 65 in good health and CMV-seropositive. CDR3s include the opening cysteine and the closing phenylalanine or tryptophan. D genes are given only for firm matches. Size tells how often a clone was seen (once, few, many) or the class of an expanded clone, and some rows leave it out.

j_gene | d_gene | abundance | v_gene | CDR3aa | CDR3nt
TRBJ1-1 | NA | NA | TRBV6-1 | CASSGDRRGMNTEAFF | TGTGCCAGCAGTGGAGACAGGCGTGGGATGAACACTGAAGCTTTCTTT
TRBJ1-1 | NA | NA | TRBV6-5 | CASRKDSLNTEAFF | TGTGCCAGCAGAAAGGACAGTTTGAACACTGAAGCTTTCTTT
TRBJ1-3 | NA | NA | TRBV7-2 | CASSLTSGSGNTIYF | TGTGCCAGCAGCTTAACTTCAGGCTCTGGAAACACCATATATTTT
TRBJ2-3 | TRBD2 | once | TRBV7-3 | CASSSGLAGRFDTQYF | TGTGCCAGCAGCTCGGGACTAGCGGGGCGGTTCGATACGCAGTATTTT
TRBJ2-3 | TRBD2 | NA | TRBV4-2 | CASSPWTSGGLTDTQYF | TGTGCCAGCAGCCCCTGGACTAGCGGGGGCCTCACAGATACGCAGTATTTT
TRBJ1-1 | NA | NA | TRBV19 | CASSSGAGTEAFF | TGTGCCAGTAGTTCGGGCGCGGGGACTGAAGCTTTCTTT
TRBJ2-2 | NA | NA | TRBV6-5 | CASSRDKSNTGELFF | TGTGCCAGCAGCCGGGACAAATCGAACACCGGGGAGCTGTTTTTT
TRBJ2-3 | NA | NA | TRBV11-2 | CASSWGGGAGTDTQYF | TGTGCCAGCAGTTGGGGAGGGGGGGCGGGCACAGATACGCAGTATTTT
TRBJ2-5 | TRBD2 | NA | TRBV28 | CATGGGGSVETQYF | TGTGCCACCGGGGGGGGAGGAAGTGTAGAGACCCAGTACTTC
TRBJ1-6 | NA | NA | TRBV5-4 | CASSFPAGDNSPLHF | TGTGCCAGCAGCTTCCCGGCAGGGGACAATTCACCCCTCCACTTT
TRBJ2-1 | TRBD1 | NA | TRBV5-6 | CASSVQGALYNEQFF | TGTGCCAGCAGCGTACAGGGGGCACTCTACAATGAGCAGTTCTTC
TRBJ2-7 | NA | NA | TRBV21-1 | CASTRLAGGNEQYF | TGTGCCAGCACCCGACTAGCGGGGGGGAACGAGCAGTACTTC
TRBJ2-3 | TRBD2 | NA | TRBV9 | CASSVGGLADTQYF | TGTGCCAGCAGCGTAGGGGGACTAGCAGATACGCAGTATTTT
TRBJ2-5 | TRBD2 | NA | TRBV5-1 | CASNLASGVQETQYF | TGCGCCAGCAACTTGGCTAGCGGTGTTCAAGAGACCCAGTACTTC
TRBJ2-2 | TRBD2 | NA | TRBV28 | CASSLPLAAGLRNTGELFF | TGTGCCAGCAGTTTGCCTCTAGCGGCGGGGCTAAGGAACACCGGGGAGCTGTTTTTT
TRBJ2-2 | NA | once | TRBV5-4 | CASSDGTPNTGELFF | TGTGCCAGCAGCGACGGGACACCTAACACCGGGGAGCTGTTTTTT
TRBJ1-1 | TRBD1 | NA | TRBV7-2 | CASSLVSGGQGSNTEAFF | TGTGCCAGCAGCTTAGTTAGTGGGGGACAGGGGAGCAACACTGAAGCTTTCTTT
TRBJ2-5 | TRBD2 | NA | TRBV4-1 | CASSRSTSGVEETQYF | TGCGCCAGCAGCCGCTCGACTAGCGGGGTCGAGGAGACCCAGTACTTC
TRBJ1-5 | TRBD1 | NA | TRBV27 | CASSLTGQVNQPQHF | TGTGCCAGCAGTTTAACGGGACAGGTTAATCAGCCCCAGCATTTT
TRBJ2-2 | TRBD2 | NA | TRBV2 | CASGGKAGARNTGELFF | TGTGCCAGCGGGGGCAAAGCGGGGGCCCGAAACACCGGAGAGCTGTTTTTT
TRBJ2-3 | TRBD1 | NA | TRBV19 | CASRDRASSTDTQYF | TGTGCCAGTAGAGACAGGGCCTCTAGCACAGATACGCAGTATTTT
TRBJ2-5 | NA | NA | TRBV19 | CASSTAGIGETQYF | TGTGCCAGTAGTACCGCAGGGATAGGAGAGACCCAGTACTTC
TRBJ2-1 | TRBD2 | NA | TRBV7-2 | CASSLRAGEGEQFF | TGTGCCAGCAGCCTGAGAGCGGGGGAGGGTGAGCAGTTCTTC
TRBJ1-2 | NA | NA | TRBV5-6 | CASSLDEGDYTF | TGTGCCAGCAGCTTGGATGAAGGGGACTACACCTTC
TRBJ2-1 | TRBD1 | once | TRBV19 | CASTQDRSYNEQFF | TGTGCCAGTACCCAGGACAGGAGTTACAATGAGCAGTTCTTC
TRBJ2-3 | NA | once | TRBV7-9 | CASSPTPQDTQYF | TGTGCCAGCAGCCCAACACCCCAAGATACGCAGTATTTT
TRBJ2-2 | NA | few | TRBV4-1 | CASAYSSNTGELFF | TGCGCCAGCGCTTACAGTTCGAACACCGGGGAGCTGTTTTTT
TRBJ2-1 | TRBD2 | NA | TRBV7-2 | CASSLSWGGDEQFF | TGTGCCAGCAGTCTTAGTTGGGGGGGAGATGAGCAGTTCTTC
TRBJ2-7 | TRBD1 | NA | TRBV7-9 | CASSSWGGQGYYEQYF | TGTGCCAGCAGCTCCTGGGGGGGACAGGGGTATTACGAGCAGTACTTC
TRBJ2-3 | TRBD2 | NA | TRBV30 | CAWRLAGGTDTQYF | TGTGCCTGGAGACTAGCGGGGGGCACAGATACGCAGTATTTT
TRBJ2-5 | NA | NA | TRBV6-1 | CASSTQGYETQYF | TGTGCCAGCAGTACCCAGGGGTACGAGACCCAGTACTTC